This T cell receptor (beta chain) derives from a study of neurological immune-mediated disorders. Whole-study findings and limits: Subjects shared no identical expanded-clone CDR3 amino acid sequences, suggesting private TCR-beta repertoires in all groups.

Time point here: longitudinal time-point 3. The controls, all healthy individuals, were blood bank volunteers in Maryland, USA. It was from 2 million PBMCs stored at -80 C that the unsorted libraries were obtained. As to this clonotype: Its specificity is unknown.

V was clipped by 0 bases and J by 11 bases, with 19 bases between them. The length of the CDR3 is 15 residues. Germline assignment: CDR1 SGHRS and CDR2 YFSETQ. The team produced cDNA through 5'RACE using 10-nucleotide random UMIs. One entry per CDR3 protein, called by TCRdb with MiXCR from the 5' RACE reads. Of around 53,000 distinct CDR3 sequences in the sample, 7% to 9% were seen once. The source of this sequence is a woman aged 40-49 years in good health. Sequenced sample: PBMCs. The rearrangement joins TRBV5-1 to TRBJ2-3; tentatively, D is TRBD1 (5 bases). Here the CDR3 reads CASSLESMGLVWQYF. CDR3 bases: TGCGCCAGCAGCTTGGAGAGTATGGGGCTCGTATGGCAGTATTTT.